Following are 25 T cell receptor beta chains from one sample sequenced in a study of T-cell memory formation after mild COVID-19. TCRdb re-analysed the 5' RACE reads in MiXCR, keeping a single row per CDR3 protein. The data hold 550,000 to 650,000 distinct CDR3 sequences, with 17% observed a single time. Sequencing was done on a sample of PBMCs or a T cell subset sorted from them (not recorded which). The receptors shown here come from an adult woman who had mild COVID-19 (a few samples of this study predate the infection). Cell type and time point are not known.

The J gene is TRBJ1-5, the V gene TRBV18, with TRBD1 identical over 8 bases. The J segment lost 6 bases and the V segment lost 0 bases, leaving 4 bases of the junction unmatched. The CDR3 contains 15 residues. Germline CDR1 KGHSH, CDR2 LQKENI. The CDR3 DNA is TGTGCCAGCTCACCACCCTACAGGGGGGGTCAGCCCCAGCATTTT. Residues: CASSPPYRGGQPQHF.

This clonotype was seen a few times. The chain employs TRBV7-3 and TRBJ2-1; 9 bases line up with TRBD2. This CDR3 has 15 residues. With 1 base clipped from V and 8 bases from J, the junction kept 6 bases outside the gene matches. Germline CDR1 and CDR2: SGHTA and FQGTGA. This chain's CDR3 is CASSLNSGGSYEQFF. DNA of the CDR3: TGTGCCAGCAGCTTAAACAGCGGGGGGTCCTATGAGCAGTTCTTC.

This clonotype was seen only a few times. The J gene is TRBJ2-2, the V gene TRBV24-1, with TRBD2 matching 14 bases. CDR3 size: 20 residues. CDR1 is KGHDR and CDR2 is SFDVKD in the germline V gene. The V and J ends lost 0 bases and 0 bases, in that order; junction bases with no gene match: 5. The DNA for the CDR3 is TGTGCCACCAGTGATTTGCCGACTAGCGGGAGGGCCCCGAACACCGGGGAGCTGTTTTTT. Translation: CATSDLPTSGRAPNTGELFF.

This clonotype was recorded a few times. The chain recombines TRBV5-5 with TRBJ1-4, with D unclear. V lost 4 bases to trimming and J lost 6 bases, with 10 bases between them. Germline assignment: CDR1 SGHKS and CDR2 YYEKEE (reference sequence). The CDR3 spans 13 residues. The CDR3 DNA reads TGTGCCAGCAGCCGTACTAGGGATGAAAAACTGTTTTTT. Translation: CASSRTRDEKLFF.

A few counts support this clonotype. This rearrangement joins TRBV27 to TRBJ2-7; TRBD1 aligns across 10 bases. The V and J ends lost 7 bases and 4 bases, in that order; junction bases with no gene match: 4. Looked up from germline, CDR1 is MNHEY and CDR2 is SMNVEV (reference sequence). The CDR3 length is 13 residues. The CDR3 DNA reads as TGTGCCAGCAATCGACAGGGGGCGTACGAGCAGTACTTC. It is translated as CASNRQGAYEQYF.

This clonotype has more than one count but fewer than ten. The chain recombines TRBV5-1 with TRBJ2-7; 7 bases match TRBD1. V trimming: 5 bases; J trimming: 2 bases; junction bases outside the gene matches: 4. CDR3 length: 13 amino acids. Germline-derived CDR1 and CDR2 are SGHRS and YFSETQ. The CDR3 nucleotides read TGCGCCAGCAGACTCGACAGGGCCTACGAGCAGTACTTC. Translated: CASRLDRAYEQYF.

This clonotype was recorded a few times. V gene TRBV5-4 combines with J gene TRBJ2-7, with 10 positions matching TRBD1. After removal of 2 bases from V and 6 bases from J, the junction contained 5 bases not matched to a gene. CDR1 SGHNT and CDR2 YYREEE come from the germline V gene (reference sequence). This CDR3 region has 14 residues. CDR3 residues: CASSFGTGVGEQYF. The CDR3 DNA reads TGTGCCAGCAGCTTCGGGACAGGGGTCGGCGAGCAGTACTTC.

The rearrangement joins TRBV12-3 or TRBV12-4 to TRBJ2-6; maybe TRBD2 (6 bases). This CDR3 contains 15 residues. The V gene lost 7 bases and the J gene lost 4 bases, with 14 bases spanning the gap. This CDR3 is CASTPGVSGANVLTF. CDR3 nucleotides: TGTGCCAGCACCCCGGGGGTTTCCGGGGCCAACGTCCTGACTTTC.

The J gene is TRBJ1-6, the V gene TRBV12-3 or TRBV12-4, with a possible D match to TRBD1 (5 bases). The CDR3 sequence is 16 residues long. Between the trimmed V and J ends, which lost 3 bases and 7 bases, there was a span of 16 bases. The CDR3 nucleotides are TGTGCCAGCAGTTTCCCCTCGGGACGGGACAATTCACCCCTCCACTTT. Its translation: CASSFPSGRDNSPLHF.

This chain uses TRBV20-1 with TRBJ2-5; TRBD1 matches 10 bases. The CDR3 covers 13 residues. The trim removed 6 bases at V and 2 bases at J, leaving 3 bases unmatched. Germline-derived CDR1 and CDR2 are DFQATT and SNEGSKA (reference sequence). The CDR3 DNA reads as TGCAGTGCCGGACAGGGGGTTCAAGAGACCCAGTACTTC. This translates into CSAGQGVQETQYF.

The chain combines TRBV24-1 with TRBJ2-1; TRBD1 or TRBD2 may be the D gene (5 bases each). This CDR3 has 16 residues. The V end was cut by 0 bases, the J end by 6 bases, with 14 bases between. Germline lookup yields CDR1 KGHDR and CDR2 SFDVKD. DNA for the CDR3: TGTGCCACCAGTGATTTGCGGGGCGGAGCCCTCAATGAGCAGTTCTTC. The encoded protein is CATSDLRGGALNEQFF.

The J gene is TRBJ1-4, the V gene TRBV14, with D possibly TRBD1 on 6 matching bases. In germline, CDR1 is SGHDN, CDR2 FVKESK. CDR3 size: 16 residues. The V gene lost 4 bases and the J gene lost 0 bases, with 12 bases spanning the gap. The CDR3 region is CASSPGTQATNEKLFF. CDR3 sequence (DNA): TGTGCCAGCAGCCCAGGGACACAGGCAACTAATGAAAAACTGTTTTTT.

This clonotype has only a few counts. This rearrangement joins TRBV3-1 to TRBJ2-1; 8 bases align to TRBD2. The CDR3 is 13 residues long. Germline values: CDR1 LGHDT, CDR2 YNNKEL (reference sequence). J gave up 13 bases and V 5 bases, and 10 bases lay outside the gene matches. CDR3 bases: TGTGCCAGCAGCGGCGCGGCTAGCGGGCTTCAGTTCTTC. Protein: CASSGAASGLQFF.

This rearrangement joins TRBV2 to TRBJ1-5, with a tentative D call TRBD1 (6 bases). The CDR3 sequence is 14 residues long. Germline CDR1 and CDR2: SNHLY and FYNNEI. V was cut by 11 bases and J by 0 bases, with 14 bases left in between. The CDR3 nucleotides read TGTGCCTCTCGCCAGGGGATTAGCAATCAGCCCCAGCATTTT. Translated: CASRQGISNQPQHF.

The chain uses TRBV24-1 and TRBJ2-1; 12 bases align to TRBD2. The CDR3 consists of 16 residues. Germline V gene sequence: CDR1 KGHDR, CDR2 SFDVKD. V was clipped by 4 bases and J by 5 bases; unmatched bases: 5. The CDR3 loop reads CATSDTLAGGNNEQFF. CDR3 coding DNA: TGTGCCACCAGTGACACACTAGCGGGGGGTAACAATGAGCAGTTCTTC.

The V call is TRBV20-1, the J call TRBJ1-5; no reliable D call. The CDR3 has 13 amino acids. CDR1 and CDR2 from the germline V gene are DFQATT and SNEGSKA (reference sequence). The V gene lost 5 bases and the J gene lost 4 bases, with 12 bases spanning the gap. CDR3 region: CSAHVSANQPQHF. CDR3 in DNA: TGCAGTGCTCATGTTTCCGCAAATCAGCCCCAGCATTTT.

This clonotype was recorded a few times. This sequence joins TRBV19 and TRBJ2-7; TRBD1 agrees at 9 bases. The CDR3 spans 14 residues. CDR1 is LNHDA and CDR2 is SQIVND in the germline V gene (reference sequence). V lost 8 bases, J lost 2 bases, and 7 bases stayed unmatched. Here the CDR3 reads CASADRGSTYEQYF. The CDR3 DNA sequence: TGTGCCAGTGCCGACAGGGGGTCTACCTACGAGCAGTACTTC.

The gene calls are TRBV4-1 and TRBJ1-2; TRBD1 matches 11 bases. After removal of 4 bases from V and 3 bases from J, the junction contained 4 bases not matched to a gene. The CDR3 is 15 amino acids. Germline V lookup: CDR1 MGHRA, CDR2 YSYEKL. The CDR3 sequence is CASSPRDRGDYGYTF. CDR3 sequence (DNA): TGCGCCAGCAGCCCCAGGGACAGGGGGGACTATGGCTACACCTTC.

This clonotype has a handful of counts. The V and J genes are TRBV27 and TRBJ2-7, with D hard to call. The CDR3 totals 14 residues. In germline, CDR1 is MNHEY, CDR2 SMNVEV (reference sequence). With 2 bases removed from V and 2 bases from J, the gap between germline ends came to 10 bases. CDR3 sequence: CASSLQVAPYEQYF. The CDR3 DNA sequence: TGTGCCAGCAGTTTACAGGTGGCACCCTACGAGCAGTACTTC.

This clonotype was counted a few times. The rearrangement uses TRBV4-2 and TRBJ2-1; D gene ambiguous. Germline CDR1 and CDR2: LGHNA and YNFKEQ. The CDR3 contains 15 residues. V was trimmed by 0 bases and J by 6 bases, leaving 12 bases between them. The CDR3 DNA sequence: TGTGCCAGCAGCCAAGATGGGGTAGTGGGCAATGAGCAGTTCTTC. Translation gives CASSQDGVVGNEQFF.

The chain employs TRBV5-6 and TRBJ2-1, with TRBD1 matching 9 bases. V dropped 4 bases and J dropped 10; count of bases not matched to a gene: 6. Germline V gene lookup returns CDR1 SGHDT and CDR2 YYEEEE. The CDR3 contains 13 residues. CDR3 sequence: CASSTGQGLEQFF. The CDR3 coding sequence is TGTGCCAGCAGCACGGGACAGGGCCTCGAGCAGTTCTTC.

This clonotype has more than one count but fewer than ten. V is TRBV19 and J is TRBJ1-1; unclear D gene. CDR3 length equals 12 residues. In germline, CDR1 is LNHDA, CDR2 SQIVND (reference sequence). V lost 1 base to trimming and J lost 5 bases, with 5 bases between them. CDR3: CASSIGWTEAFF. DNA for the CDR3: TGTGCCAGTAGTATAGGTTGGACTGAAGCTTTCTTT.

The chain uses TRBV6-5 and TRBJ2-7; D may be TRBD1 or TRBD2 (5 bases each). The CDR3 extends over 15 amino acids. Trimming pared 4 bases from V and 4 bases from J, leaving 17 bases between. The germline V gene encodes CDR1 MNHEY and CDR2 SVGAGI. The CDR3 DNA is TGTGCCAGCAGTTCTCCAGGGAGCCTCCATTACGAGCAGTACTTC. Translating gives CASSSPGSLHYEQYF.

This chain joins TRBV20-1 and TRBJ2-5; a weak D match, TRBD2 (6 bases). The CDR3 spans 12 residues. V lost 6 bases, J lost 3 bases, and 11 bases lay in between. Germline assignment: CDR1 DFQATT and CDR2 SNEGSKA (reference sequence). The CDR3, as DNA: TGCAGTGCGGAGGGTAGGGAAGAGACCCAGTACTTC. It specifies CSAEGREETQYF.

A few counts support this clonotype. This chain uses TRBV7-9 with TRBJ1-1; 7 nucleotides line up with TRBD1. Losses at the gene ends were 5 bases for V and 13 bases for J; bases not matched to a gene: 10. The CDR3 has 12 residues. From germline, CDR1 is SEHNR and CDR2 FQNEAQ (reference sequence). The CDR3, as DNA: TGTGCCAGCAGCCTACCGGGACAGCCCCATTTCTTT. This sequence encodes CASSLPGQPHFF.